Listed here are 22 T cell receptor beta chains from one sample, sequenced in a study of T cells in Graves' hyperthyroidism and ophthalmopathy. RNA transcripts yielded amplified TCR beta CDR3 regions. HTBI primers were the set used in a first-round RT-PCR of the TCR CDR3. TCRdb re-called the multiplex PCR reads with MiXCR, one entry per CDR3 protein. The table shows 300,000 to 400,000 distinct CDR3 sequences, with roughly 20% occurring only once. The sample taken for sequencing was blood. The receptors originated from a woman between 50 and 59 years old with Graves' hyperthyroidism.

This clonotype was counted only a few times. The rearrangement uses TRBV6-5 and TRBJ1-2; D perhaps matches TRBD1 (5 bases). This CDR3 has 16 amino acids. Germline-derived CDR1 and CDR2 are MNHEY and SVGAGI. V was clipped by 0 bases and J by 3 bases, with 14 bases between them. CDR3 in amino acids: CASSYSNARGDYGYTF. The CDR3 nucleotides are TGTGCCAGCAGTTACTCGAACGCGAGGGGAGACTATGGCTACACCTTC.

In its sample, this clonotype was seen a few times. The rearrangement joins TRBV9 to TRBJ1-2; a weak D match, TRBD1 (5 bases). The germline gives CDR1 SGDLS, CDR2 YYNGEE. The CDR3 is made up of 17 amino acids. The V end was cut by 4 bases, the J end by 2 bases, with 21 bases between. The CDR3 DNA reads as TGTGCCAGCAGCATCACCGGGACGTCAAGGGGCAACTATGGCTACACCTTC. Translated, it gives CASSITGTSRGNYGYTF.

This clonotype has ten or more counts. The chain carries TRBV11-2 and TRBJ2-3; D is undetermined. The V end lost 0 bases, the J end lost 3 bases, and 10 bases lay between the germline ends. CDR3 length equals 15 residues. CDR1 is SGHAT, CDR2 FQNNGV, per germline. CDR3 nucleotide sequence: TGTGCCAGCAGCTTAGAAAGGGTGAATACAGATACGCAGTATTTT. Protein sequence: CASSLERVNTDTQYF.

The rearrangement links TRBV14 to TRBJ2-1; 8 bases agree with TRBD2. The CDR3 has 14 residues. V lost 2 bases to trimming and J lost 6 bases; unmatched junction nucleotides: 3. Germline CDR1 reads SGHDN; CDR2 reads FVKESK. As DNA, the CDR3 is TGTGCCAGCAGCCAACTAGCGGGTACCAATGAGCAGTTCTTC. Translating gives CASSQLAGTNEQFF.

The chain links TRBV12-3 or TRBV12-4 to TRBJ2-2; 8 positions agree with TRBD1. V lost 6 bases and J lost 0; bases outside the gene matches: 3. The CDR3 is 15 amino acids. The CDR3 loop is CASSHRGSNTGELFF. DNA of the CDR3: TGTGCCAGCAGCCACAGGGGGTCGAACACCGGGGAGCTGTTTTTT.

This chain connects TRBV10-3 to TRBJ2-6; D is ambiguous. Trimming removed 3 bases at V and 2 bases at J, with 11 bases between. Germline values: CDR1 ENHRY, CDR2 SYGVKD. This CDR3 has 16 residues. Here the CDR3 DNA reads TGTGCCATCAGTGACAGTGTCCCCCCTGGGGCCAACGTCCTGACTTTC. It specifies CAISDSVPPGANVLTF.

This clonotype occurred many times. The chain has TRBV4-2 and TRBJ1-3, with 8 bases matching TRBD1. The germline CDR1 and CDR2 sequences are LGHNA and YNFKEQ. The CDR3 runs to 15 residues. J lost 4 bases, V lost 0 bases, and 2 bases had no gene match. The CDR3 loop is CASSQEDRAGNTIYF. The DNA for the CDR3 is TGTGCCAGCAGCCAAGAGGACAGGGCCGGAAACACCATATATTTT.

This clonotype was seen repeatedly, ten times or more. The V call is TRBV7-8, the J call TRBJ2-1; 7 bases fit TRBD2. The CDR3 runs 16 residues. The germline CDR1 and CDR2 sequences are SGHVS and FQNEAQ. V was clipped by 2 bases and J by 7 bases; unmatched bases: 11. The CDR3 coding sequence is TGTGCCAGCAGCTTATGGGGCGGGAGCGTAGGTAATGAGCAGTTCTTC. Translated: CASSLWGGSVGNEQFF.

This chain links TRBV6-1 with TRBJ1-5; D unclear. The CDR3 covers 17 residues. The V end lost 0 bases, the J end lost 5 bases, and 17 bases lay between the germline ends. In germline, CDR1 is MNHNS, CDR2 SASEGT. Here the CDR3 reads CASSEAETALGHQPQHF. CDR3 sequence (DNA): TGTGCCAGCAGTGAAGCGGAAACCGCCTTAGGGCATCAGCCCCAGCATTTT.

The table lists this clonotype with many counts. This chain uses TRBV27 with TRBJ2-5, with D unclear. CDR3 length equals 13 residues. The germline gives CDR1 MNHEY, CDR2 SMNVEV (reference sequence). Trimming took off 0 bases at V and 5 bases at J, with 7 bases between the two ends. CDR3 protein: CASSLSDRETQYF. The CDR3 DNA sequence: TGTGCCAGCAGTTTATCAGATCGCGAGACCCAGTACTTC.

This chain joins TRBV11-2 and TRBJ1-3, with 7 positions matching TRBD1. Germline lookup yields CDR1 SGHAT and CDR2 FQNNGV. The CDR3 has 17 amino acids. Trimming cost V 5 bases and J 0 bases; bases outside gene matches: 10. The CDR3, as DNA: TGTGCCAGCAGCCCTCGGGACAGCACTTTCTCTGGAAACACCATATATTTT. It specifies CASSPRDSTFSGNTIYF.

The chain uses TRBV30 and TRBJ2-7, with D tentatively TRBD1 (6 bases). V shed 2 bases and J shed 2 bases, with 10 bases lying between them. This CDR3 contains 13 residues. CDR1 is GTSNPN, CDR2 SVGIG, per germline (reference sequence). For the CDR3, the DNA is TGTGCCTGGAGTCCGGGACATACCTACGAGCAGTACTTC. Translation gives CAWSPGHTYEQYF.

This chain uses TRBV7-3 with TRBJ2-6, with unresolved D. The ends were cut back, 4 bases at V and 0 bases at J, with 13 bases in the middle. The V gene's germline CDR1 is SGHTA and CDR2 FQGTGA. This CDR3 contains 17 residues. The CDR3 spells CASSSHGRSSGANVLTF. The CDR3 DNA is TGTGCCAGCAGCTCGCATGGACGTTCCTCTGGGGCCAACGTCCTGACTTTC.

This clonotype has more than one count but fewer than ten. This chain connects TRBV28 to TRBJ2-7; TRBD2 matches at 8 bases. V was pared by 6 bases and J by 2 bases, with 6 bases of the junction left unmatched. Germline-derived CDR1 and CDR2 are MDHEN and SYDVKM. The CDR3 spans 14 residues. The CDR3 is CASSPGGMAYEQYF. CDR3 nucleotide sequence: TGTGCCAGCAGCCCGGGGGGGATGGCCTACGAGCAGTACTTC. Full variable domain (remainder filled in from reference TRBV28 and TRBJ2-7): DVKVTQSSRYLVKRTGEKVFLECVQDMDHENMFWYRQDPGLGLRLIYFSYDVKMKEKGDIPEGYSVSREKKERFSLILESASTNQTSMYLCASSPGGMAYEQYFGPGTRLTVT.

This clonotype was seen many times. V usage is TRBV11-2 and J usage is TRBJ2-1, with 10 bases that match TRBD2. The CDR3 has 16 amino acids. V shed 0 bases and J 8 bases; nucleotides not matched to a gene: 7. Germline V gene data show CDR1 as SGHAT and CDR2 as FQNNGV. The CDR3 reads CASSLENVLAGDEQFF. The DNA for the CDR3 is TGTGCCAGCAGCTTAGAAAATGTCCTAGCGGGGGATGAGCAGTTCTTC.

Of note for this clonotype: At one end the junction does not follow the germline gene, possibly because of a read error. The gene calls are TRBV7-3 and TRBJ1-6; 7 bases line up with TRBD1. CDR3 size: 15 residues. Germline values: CDR1 SGHTA, CDR2 FQGTGA. The CDR3 DNA is TGTGCCAGCAGCCTGACGAGGGACAGTGATTCACCCCTCCGCTTT. Translating it yields CASSLTRDSDSPLRF.

The CDR3 DNA reads TGTGCCAGCAGCTTGGGAAATGAGTCTAATGAAAAACTGTTTTTT. Protein product: CASSLGNESNEKLFF. V is TRBV11-2 and J is TRBJ1-4; no reliable D call. The CDR3 covers 15 residues. Trimming took off 3 bases at V and 3 bases at J, with 11 bases between the two ends. The germline CDR1 and CDR2 sequences are SGHAT and FQNNGV.

The CDR3 loop reads CASKFGVGNTEAFF. Written as DNA, the CDR3 is TGTGCCAGTAAATTCGGGGTCGGGAACACTGAAGCTTTCTTT. The chain couples TRBV19 to TRBJ1-1; D call uncertain. The CDR3 is 14 residues long. CDR1 is LNHDA and CDR2 is SQIVND in the germline V gene (reference sequence). With 7 bases removed from V and 1 base from J, the gap between germline ends came to 13 bases.

This clonotype was observed many times. J is TRBJ2-7 and V is TRBV5-5, with D perhaps being TRBD1 or TRBD2 (6 bases each). CDR3 size: 15 residues. The V gene lost 4 bases and the J gene lost 6 bases, with 20 bases spanning the gap. Germline V gene data show CDR1 as SGHKS and CDR2 as YYEKEE (reference sequence). CDR3 in DNA: TGTGCCAGCAGCCGCCTACCACAGGGAGGATCCGAGCAGTACTTC. Translated, it gives CASSRLPQGGSEQYF.

This clonotype appeared a few times. The rearrangement uses TRBV4-1 and TRBJ2-4; TRBD1 aligns across 8 bases. Per germline, CDR1 MGHRA and CDR2 YSYEKL. The CDR3 length is 15 residues. The V segment lost 0 bases and the J segment 6 bases; nucleotides outside the gene matches: 4. The CDR3 reads CASSQDHDRGNIQYF. DNA of the CDR3: TGCGCCAGCAGCCAAGATCACGACAGGGGAAACATTCAGTACTTC.

The rearrangement joins TRBV20-1 to TRBJ2-7, with 9 positions matching TRBD1. Germline lookup yields CDR1 DFQATT and CDR2 SNEGSKA (reference sequence). V gave up 0 bases and J gave up 5 bases; unmatched junction bases: 11. The CDR3 covers 16 residues. The CDR3 region has the DNA TGCAGTGCTAGAGATCCAGGGCGGGACAGGGACCACGAGCAGTACTTC. Amino acid sequence: CSARDPGRDRDHEQYF.

The V gene is TRBV5-1, the J gene TRBJ1-6; D not certain. The germline V gene encodes CDR1 SGHRS and CDR2 YFSETQ. Trimming shortened V by 0 bases and J by 7 bases, and 8 bases separated the two germline ends. This CDR3 is 14 amino acids long. The chain's CDR3 is CASSLGQMNSPLHF. In DNA form, the CDR3 reads TGCGCCAGCAGCTTGGGACAAATGAATTCACCCCTCCACTTT.